This is a list of T cell receptor beta chains from one sample in a study of shared clonotypes between healthy human individuals. Sequencing was performed with immunoSEQ multiplex PCR; in TCRdb, only in-frame clones are kept and a portion is missing. Among about 2.1 million clones listed, 90% to 95% were seen once. The sample was naive CD8+ T cells from PBMCs. Source of these receptors: a man aged 18-30 years in good health. Some clones in this sample may be carry-over from other donors' samples. Both conserved end residues are trimmed from each CDR3.

j_call,v_call,cdr3_aa
TRBJ2-1,TRBV5-6,ASSLGFEQF
TRBJ1-1,TRBV9,ASSVGRAGNTEAF
TRBJ2-7,TRBV28,ASSPLVITRGSSYEQY
TRBJ2-1,TRBV5-1,ASSLNGYNEQF
TRBJ2-7,TRBV27,ASSPTGPSYEQY
TRBJ2-1,TRBV27,ASSLSPGGTHNEQF
TRBJ2-1,TRBV10-1,ASSVTGVGNEQF
TRBJ2-7,TRBV5-1,ASSGGGGGPEQY
TRBJ2-1,TRBV7-9,ASSPRTGGRGNEQF
TRBJ2-2,TRBV9,ASSVHVASGRARDTGELF
TRBJ1-2,TRBV5-6,ASSLDSLGLSGYT
TRBJ1-2,TRBV10-3,AISEPGQGIYGYT
TRBJ2-7,TRBV18,ASSPGRGIEQY
TRBJ1-1,TRBV6-5,ASSYATGLEVTEAF
TRBJ2-7,TRBV28,ASSFGFGGGEQY
TRBJ2-5,TRBV7-9,ASSFNEGGETQY
TRBJ2-1,TRBV19,ATKQRGGYNEQF
TRBJ1-1,TRBV29-1,SVRLGSQFMNTEAF
TRBJ2-5,TRBV11-1,ASSFLGQGAETQY
TRBJ2-2,TRBV14,ASSQLNTGELF
TRBJ2-1,TRBV7-9,ASSLANVGEQF
TRBJ1-1,TRBV7-2,ASSPPWLGTEAF
TRBJ2-7,TRBV4-1,ASSTLAGGPYEQY
TRBJ2-7,TRBV14,ASSLAKFGEQY
TRBJ2-6,TRBV4-1,ASSQDRTIGANVLT
TRBJ2-1,TRBV5-4,ASSLWTSGSNEQF